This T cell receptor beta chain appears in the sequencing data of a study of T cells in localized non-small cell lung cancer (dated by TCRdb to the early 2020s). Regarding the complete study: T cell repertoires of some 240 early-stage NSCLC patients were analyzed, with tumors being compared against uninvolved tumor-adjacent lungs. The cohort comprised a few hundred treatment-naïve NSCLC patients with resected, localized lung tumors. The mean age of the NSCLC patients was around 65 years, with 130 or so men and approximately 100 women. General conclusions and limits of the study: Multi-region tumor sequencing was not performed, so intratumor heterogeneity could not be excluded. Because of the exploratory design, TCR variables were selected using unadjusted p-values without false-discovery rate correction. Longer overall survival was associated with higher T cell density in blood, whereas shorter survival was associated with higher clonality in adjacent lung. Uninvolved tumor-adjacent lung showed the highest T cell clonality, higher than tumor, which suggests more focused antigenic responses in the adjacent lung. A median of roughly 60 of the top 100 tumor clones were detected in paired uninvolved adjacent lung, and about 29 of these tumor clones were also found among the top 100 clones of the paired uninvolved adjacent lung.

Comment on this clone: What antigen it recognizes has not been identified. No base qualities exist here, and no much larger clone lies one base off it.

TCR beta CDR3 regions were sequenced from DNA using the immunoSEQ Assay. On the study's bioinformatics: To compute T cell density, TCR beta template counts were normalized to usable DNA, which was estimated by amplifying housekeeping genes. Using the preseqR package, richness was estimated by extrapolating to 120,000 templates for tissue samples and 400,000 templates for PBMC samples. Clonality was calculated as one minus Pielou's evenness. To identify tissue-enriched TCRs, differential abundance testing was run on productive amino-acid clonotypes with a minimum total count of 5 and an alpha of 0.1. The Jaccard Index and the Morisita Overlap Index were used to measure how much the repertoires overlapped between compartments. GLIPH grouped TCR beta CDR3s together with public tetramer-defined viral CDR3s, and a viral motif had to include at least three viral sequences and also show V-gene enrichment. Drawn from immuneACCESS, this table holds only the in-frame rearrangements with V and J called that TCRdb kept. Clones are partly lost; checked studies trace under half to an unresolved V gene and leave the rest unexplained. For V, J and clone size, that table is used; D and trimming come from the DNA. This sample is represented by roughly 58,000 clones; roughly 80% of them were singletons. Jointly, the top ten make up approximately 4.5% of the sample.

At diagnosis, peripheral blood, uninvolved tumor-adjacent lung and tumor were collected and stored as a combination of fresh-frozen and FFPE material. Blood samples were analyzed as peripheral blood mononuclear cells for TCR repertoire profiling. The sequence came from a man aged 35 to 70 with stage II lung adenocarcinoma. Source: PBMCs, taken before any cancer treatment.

The CDR3 region reads CATSLASSSYEQYF. In nucleotides, the sequence is TGTGCCACCTCGCTAGCGTCGAGCTCCTACGAGCAGTACTTC. The rearranged segments are TRBV19 and TRBJ2-7; the D gene is possibly TRBD2, with 6 bases matching. CDR1 and CDR2, per the germline V gene (reference sequence), are LNHDA and SQIVND. The junction carries 16 bases between V and J, which are trimmed by 10 bases and 0 bases respectively. The CDR3, cysteine through phenylalanine, is 14 amino acids long. The CDR3 DNA has 42 bases and is translated from base 1.